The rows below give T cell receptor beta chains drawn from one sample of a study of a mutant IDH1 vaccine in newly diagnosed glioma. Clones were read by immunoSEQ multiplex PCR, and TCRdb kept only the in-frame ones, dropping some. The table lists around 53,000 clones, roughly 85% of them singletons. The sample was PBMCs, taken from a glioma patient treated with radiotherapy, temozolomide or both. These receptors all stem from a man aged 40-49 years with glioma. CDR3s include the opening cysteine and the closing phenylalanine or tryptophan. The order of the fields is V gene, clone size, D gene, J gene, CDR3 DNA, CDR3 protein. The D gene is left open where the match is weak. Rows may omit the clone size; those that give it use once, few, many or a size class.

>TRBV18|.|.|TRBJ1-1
TGTGCCAGCTCCCTCGGAGAGACGAATGAAGCTTTCTTT
CASSLGETNEAFF
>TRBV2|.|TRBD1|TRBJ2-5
TGTGCCAGCAGTGGGACAGGGGTGGTACAAGAGACCCAGTACTTC
CASSGTGVVQETQYF
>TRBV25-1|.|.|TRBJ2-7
TGTGCCAGCAGGACCCCAGGGTACGAGCAGTACTTC
CASRTPGYEQYF
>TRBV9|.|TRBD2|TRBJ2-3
TGTGCCAGCAGCGAGAGCCTGGGGACCGCCGGGGGGGATACGCAGTATTTT
CASSESLGTAGGDTQYF
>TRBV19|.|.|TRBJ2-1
TGTGCCAGTAGACGCGGGAAGCAGTTCTTC
CASRRGKQFF
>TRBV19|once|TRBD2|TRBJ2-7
TGTGCCAGTAGGCCCAGACTAGCGGGGGCCTACGAGCAGTACTTC
CASRPRLAGAYEQYF
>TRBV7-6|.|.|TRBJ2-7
TGTGCCAGCAGCTTAGGGCTAGCCCAAGAGCAGTACTTC
CASSLGLAQEQYF
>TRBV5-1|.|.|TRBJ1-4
TGCGCCAGCAGCTTGGGACAGTCTAATGAAAAACTGTTTTTT
CASSLGQSNEKLFF
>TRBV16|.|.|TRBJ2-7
TGTGCCAGCAGCCAATCGGTCCTTAACGGCGAGCAGTACTTC
CASSQSVLNGEQYF
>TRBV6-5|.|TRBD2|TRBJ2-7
TGTGCCAGCAGCCGAGCGGGAGAGTCCTACGAGCAGTACTTC
CASSRAGESYEQYF
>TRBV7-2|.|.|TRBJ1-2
TGTGCCAGCAGCTTTGATTACTCTTCGGCCTACACCTTC
CASSFDYSSAYTF
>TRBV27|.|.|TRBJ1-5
TGTGCCAGCAGCCGGGACGGAAGCAATCAGCCCCAGCATTTT
CASSRDGSNQPQHF
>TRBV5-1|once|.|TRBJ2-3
TGCGCCAGACCTAAGAGCGATAATAGCACAGATACGCAGTATTTT
CARPKSDNSTDTQYF
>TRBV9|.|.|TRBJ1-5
TGTGCCAGCAGCCCACCAGTTGGGTTTAAGGGCCAGCCCCAGCATTTT
CASSPPVGFKGQPQHF
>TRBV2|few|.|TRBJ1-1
TGTGCCAGCAGTGGACTGGGGGCCTCGAACACTGAAGCTTTCTTT
CASSGLGASNTEAFF
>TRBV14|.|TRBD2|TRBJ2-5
TGTGCCAGCAGCCTGACCTCTTGGTGGGAGGGCCAAGAGACCCAGTACTTC
CASSLTSWWEGQETQYF
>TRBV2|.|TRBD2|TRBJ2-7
TGTGCCAGCACCCCAGGGTTGGGTAGCGGGAGACGCGAGCAGTACTTC
CASTPGLGSGRREQYF
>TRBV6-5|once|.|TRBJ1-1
TGTGCCAGCAGTTACCGAACGACAGGAAAGAACACTGAAGCTTTCTTT
CASSYRTTGKNTEAFF
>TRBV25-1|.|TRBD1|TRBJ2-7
TGTGCCAGCAGTCCAGGGGGTCCCTACGAGCAGTACTTC
CASSPGGPYEQYF
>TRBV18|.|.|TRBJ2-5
TGTGCCAGCTCACCTAGGACGGGGAGCCAAGAGACCCAGTACTTC
CASSPRTGSQETQYF
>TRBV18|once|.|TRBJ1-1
TGTGCCAGCTCACCACAGGGGACTCAGACTGAAGCTTTCTTT
CASSPQGTQTEAFF
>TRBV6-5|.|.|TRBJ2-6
TGTGCCAGCAGTTATAGGGGGGGCTCTGGGGCCAACGTCCTGACTTTC
CASSYRGGSGANVLTF
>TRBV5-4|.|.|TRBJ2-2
TGTGCCAGCAGCCAGGGGGGGACCCACACCGGGGAGCTGTTTTTT
CASSQGGTHTGELFF
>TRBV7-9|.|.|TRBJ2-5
TGTGCCAGCAGCTTAGGGGGAGCGGAACGAGGGACCCAGTACTTC
CASSLGGAERGTQYF
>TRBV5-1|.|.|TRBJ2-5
TGCGCCAGCAATTTCAACGAGGGGGAGACCCAGTACTTC
CASNFNEGETQYF
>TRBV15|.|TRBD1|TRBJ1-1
TGTGCCACCAGCAGAGCTAGGACAGGGGGCACTGAAGCTTTCTTT
CATSRARTGGTEAFF
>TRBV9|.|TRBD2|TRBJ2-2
TGTGCCAGCAGGGAGGGGGCTTTAGCGGGAGAGTTGATCGGGGAGCTGTTTTTT
CASREGALAGELIGELFF
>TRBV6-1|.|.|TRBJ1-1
TGTGCCAGCTCCCTTGATTGGGCGGCTTTCTTT
CASSLDWAAFF
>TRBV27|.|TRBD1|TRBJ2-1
TGTGCCAGCAGTTTCGTCGTGGGACAGGGTTACAATGAGCAGTTCTTC
CASSFVVGQGYNEQFF
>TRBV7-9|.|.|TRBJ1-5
TGTGCCAGCAGCTTAGATGGTCAGCCCCAGCATTTT
CASSLDGQPQHF
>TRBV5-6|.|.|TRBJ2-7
TGTGCCAGCAGCTTGTGGGGCGAGCAGTACTTC
CASSLWGEQYF
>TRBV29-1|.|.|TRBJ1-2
TGCAGCGTTGCTTTCAGGGGAGGCTATGGCTACACCTTC
CSVAFRGGYGYTF
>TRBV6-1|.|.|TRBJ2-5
TGTGCCAGCAGTCCCCTTGGAGAGACCCAGTACTTC
CASSPLGETQYF
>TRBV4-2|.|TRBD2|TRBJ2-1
TGTGCCAGCAGCCGAGTCATAGCGGGAGGGGCCTACAATGAGCAGTTCTTC
CASSRVIAGGAYNEQFF
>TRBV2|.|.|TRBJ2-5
TGTGCCAGCAGACCCCCCCGGGCCGGAGGGGAGACCCAGTACTTC
CASRPPRAGGETQYF
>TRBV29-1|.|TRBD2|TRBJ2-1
TGCAGCGTTGAATACCGTCTAGCGGGAGGTCGGTTCTTC
CSVEYRLAGGRFF
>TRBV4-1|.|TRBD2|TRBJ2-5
TGCGCCAGCAGCCACCCTGGAGCGGGACAAGAGACCCAGTACTTC
CASSHPGAGQETQYF
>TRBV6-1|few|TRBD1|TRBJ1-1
TGTGCCAGCAGTGACCAGGGGGAGACGAGGGAAGCTTTCTTT
CASSDQGETREAFF
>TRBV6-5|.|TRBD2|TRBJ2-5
TGTGCCAGCAGTTACCGGGCTAGCGGGAGAGAGACCCAGTACTTC
CASSYRASGRETQYF
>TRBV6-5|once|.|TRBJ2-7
TGTGCCAGCAGTTACGAAGGGGCCAGGGAGCAGTACTTC
CASSYEGAREQYF
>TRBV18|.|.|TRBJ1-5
TGTGCCAGCTCACCACAAAGGGCTAATCAGCCCCAGCATTTT
CASSPQRANQPQHF
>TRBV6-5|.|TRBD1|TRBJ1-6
TGTGCCAGCAGTTACAGGCGGACAGGGACCTCACCCCTCCACTTT
CASSYRRTGTSPLHF
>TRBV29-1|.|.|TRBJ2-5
TGCAGCGTTGTGAGGACATGGACTTCATTAGGAATTCAAGAGACCCAGTACTTC
CSVVRTWTSLGIQETQYF
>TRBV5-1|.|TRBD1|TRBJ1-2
TGCGCCAGCACCTGGCAGGGGGCAGATAACTATGGCTACACCTTC
CASTWQGADNYGYTF
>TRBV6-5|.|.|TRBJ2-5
TGTGCCAGCAGCTCTATAAACCAAGAGACCCAGTACTTC
CASSSINQETQYF
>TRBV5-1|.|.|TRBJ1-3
TGCGCCAGCAGGGCCCAGACAACTGGAAACACCATATATTTT
CASRAQTTGNTIYF
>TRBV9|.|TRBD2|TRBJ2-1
TGTGCCAGCAGCGTGAGCGGGACGTCTTACAATGAGCAGTTCTTC
CASSVSGTSYNEQFF
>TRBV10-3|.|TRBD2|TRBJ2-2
TGTGCCATCAGTGAGTCAGCGGGAGCCGGGGAGCTGTTTTTT
CAISESAGAGELFF
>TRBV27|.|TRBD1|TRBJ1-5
TGTGCCAGCAGTGAACAGGGGCAGCCCCAGCATTTT
CASSEQGQPQHF
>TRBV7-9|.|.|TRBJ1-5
TGTGCCAGCAGCTCGGAAGGTATCGGGCCCCAGCATTTT
CASSSEGIGPQHF
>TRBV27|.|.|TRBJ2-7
TGTGCCAGCAGTTTTTTAGGGGCCATCGACCCGAGCGAGCAGTACTTC
CASSFLGAIDPSEQYF
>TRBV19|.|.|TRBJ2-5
TGTGCCAGTAGCCGCGCTTCCAGCGGCCTAGAGACCCAGTACTTC
CASSRASSGLETQYF
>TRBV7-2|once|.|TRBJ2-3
TGTGCCAGCAGCCTCGCAGGGACGTTCACAGATACGCAGTATTTT
CASSLAGTFTDTQYF
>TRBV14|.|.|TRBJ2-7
TGTGCCAGCAGCCCTCCCTCGACCCCACCCTACGAGCAGTACTTC
CASSPPSTPPYEQYF